Listed below are T cell receptor beta chains from one sample, sequenced in a study of blood T cell repertoires in COVID-19. Measured with immunoSEQ multiplex PCR; TCRdb has only the in-frame clones, and not every one. This sample carries 92,000 or so clones, 88% of them seen once, and the ten largest clones take about 0.51%. The sample taken for sequencing was peripheral blood. Receptors were obtained from a man in his 60s with acute or convalescent COVID-19. The CDR3 runs from the conserved cysteine through the conserved F or W. The order of the fields is CDR3 DNA, CDR3 protein, D gene, clone size, V gene, J gene. D genes are given only for firm matches. Clone sizes are given selectively: once, few, many, or a class where the clone is expanded.

CDR3nt: TGCGCCAGCAGGAGGACGTTTGCAGGGGCTTTTAGCGAGCAGTACTTC; CDR3aa: CASRRTFAGAFSEQYF; d_gene: .; abundance: .; v_gene: TRBV4-1; j_gene: TRBJ2-7
CDR3nt: TGTGCCAGCAGGCAAGACAGGTTCCCCTACGAGCAGTACTTC; CDR3aa: CASRQDRFPYEQYF; d_gene: .; abundance: once; v_gene: TRBV6-5; j_gene: TRBJ2-7
CDR3nt: TGTGCCAGCAGCTTGGGGTCACGCCCCAGGGGTGGCAATCAGCCCCAGCATTTT; CDR3aa: CASSLGSRPRGGNQPQHF; d_gene: .; abundance: .; v_gene: TRBV5-4; j_gene: TRBJ1-5
CDR3nt: TGCGCCAGCAGCCAAGGGGGCTATCAGCCCCAGCATTTT; CDR3aa: CASSQGGYQPQHF; d_gene: .; abundance: .; v_gene: TRBV4-1; j_gene: TRBJ1-5
CDR3nt: TGCGCCAGCAGCGCAACGGGGGGGATAAGCTACACCTTC; CDR3aa: CASSATGGISYTF; d_gene: .; abundance: once; v_gene: TRBV5-1; j_gene: TRBJ1-2
CDR3nt: TGTGCCAGCAGCGGGAACGGGATTCCCCCTCTCTATGGCTACACCTTC; CDR3aa: CASSGNGIPPLYGYTF; d_gene: .; abundance: .; v_gene: TRBV7-9; j_gene: TRBJ1-2
CDR3nt: TGTGCCAGCTCACAACCGGGACAGGGTTCTGGAAACACCATATATTTT; CDR3aa: CASSQPGQGSGNTIYF; d_gene: TRBD1; abundance: many; v_gene: TRBV18; j_gene: TRBJ1-3
CDR3nt: TGCGCCAGCAGCTTGCGGACAGGCCGCACAGATACGCAGTATTTT; CDR3aa: CASSLRTGRTDTQYF; d_gene: TRBD1; abundance: .; v_gene: TRBV5-1; j_gene: TRBJ2-3
CDR3nt: TGTGCCACCAGTGATGACCCCCGACAGGGCAAGTTCACAGATACGCAGTATTTT; CDR3aa: CATSDDPRQGKFTDTQYF; d_gene: TRBD1; abundance: .; v_gene: TRBV24-1; j_gene: TRBJ2-3
CDR3nt: TGTGCCAGCAGCGAAGGCCTCCTACTTACCTCTGGAAACACCATATATTTT; CDR3aa: CASSEGLLLTSGNTIYF; d_gene: .; abundance: .; v_gene: TRBV6-1; j_gene: TRBJ1-3
CDR3nt: TGCGCCAGCAGCGGACAGTTGTCTAGCACAGATACGCAGTATTTT; CDR3aa: CASSGQLSSTDTQYF; d_gene: .; abundance: .; v_gene: TRBV5-1; j_gene: TRBJ2-3
CDR3nt: TGTGCCAGTAGCCCTTCCTCAGGGGCTGAAGCTTTCTTT; CDR3aa: CASSPSSGAEAFF; d_gene: .; abundance: .; v_gene: TRBV19; j_gene: TRBJ1-1
CDR3nt: TGTGCCAGCAGTGCGACTAGCGGGAGAGGTGCTTTAGAGACCCAGTACTTC; CDR3aa: CASSATSGRGALETQYF; d_gene: TRBD2; abundance: .; v_gene: TRBV6-1; j_gene: TRBJ2-5
CDR3nt: TGTGCCAGCAGCTTAGCCGGGACAGGGGTGTTCCTCTACGAGCAGTACTTC; CDR3aa: CASSLAGTGVFLYEQYF; d_gene: TRBD1; abundance: once; v_gene: TRBV7-2; j_gene: TRBJ2-7
CDR3nt: TGTGCCAGCGGCCCCAGAGAGACCCAGTACTTC; CDR3aa: CASGPRETQYF; d_gene: .; abundance: .; v_gene: TRBV12-3/TRBV12-4; j_gene: TRBJ2-5
CDR3nt: TGTGCCAGCAGTACCTCCCGGAGGCTGGGCACAGATACGCAGTATTTT; CDR3aa: CASSTSRRLGTDTQYF; d_gene: .; abundance: .; v_gene: TRBV6-2/TRBV6-3; j_gene: TRBJ2-3
CDR3nt: TGTGCCAGCATGGTGGGCCTGGATCAGCCCCAGCATTTT; CDR3aa: CASMVGLDQPQHF; d_gene: .; abundance: .; v_gene: TRBV2; j_gene: TRBJ1-5
CDR3nt: TGTGCCAGCAGCTTGTTAGGGGGCTCCGGGGAGCAGTACTTC; CDR3aa: CASSLLGGSGEQYF; d_gene: TRBD1; abundance: .; v_gene: TRBV7-8; j_gene: TRBJ2-7
CDR3nt: TGTGCCAGCAGCTTAAGACCGGGACAAAATACCGGGGAGCTGTTTTTT; CDR3aa: CASSLRPGQNTGELFF; d_gene: .; abundance: .; v_gene: TRBV7-6; j_gene: TRBJ2-2
CDR3nt: TGCGCCAGCAGCTTGGCACAGGGGCGTTTAGCAGATACGCAGTATTTT; CDR3aa: CASSLAQGRLADTQYF; d_gene: TRBD1; abundance: .; v_gene: TRBV5-1; j_gene: TRBJ2-3
CDR3nt: TGTGCCAGCAGCGTAGGACAGGGGTTAGGTCAGCCCCAGCATTTT; CDR3aa: CASSVGQGLGQPQHF; d_gene: TRBD1; abundance: .; v_gene: TRBV9; j_gene: TRBJ1-5
CDR3nt: TGTGCCAGCAGTTTAGACAGGGGGCTGGCTGGGGCCAACGTCCTGACTTTC; CDR3aa: CASSLDRGLAGANVLTF; d_gene: TRBD1; abundance: .; v_gene: TRBV27; j_gene: TRBJ2-6
CDR3nt: TGTGCCAGCAGTCGAGGACAGGGGGTGGGTGAAGCTTTCTTT; CDR3aa: CASSRGQGVGEAFF; d_gene: TRBD1; abundance: few; v_gene: TRBV6-5; j_gene: TRBJ1-1
CDR3nt: TGCAGCGCCGGAGGGGGGACAGGGGGTGACGAGCAGTACTTC; CDR3aa: CSAGGGTGGDEQYF; d_gene: TRBD1; abundance: .; v_gene: TRBV29-1; j_gene: TRBJ2-7
CDR3nt: TGTGCCAGCAGTGAACGGACAGGGGTATCTAATGAGCAGTTCTTC; CDR3aa: CASSERTGVSNEQFF; d_gene: TRBD1; abundance: .; v_gene: TRBV2; j_gene: TRBJ2-1
CDR3nt: TGTGCCAGTCGATATATCGCGGGGCCCAAAAACATTCAGTACTTC; CDR3aa: CASRYIAGPKNIQYF; d_gene: .; abundance: .; v_gene: TRBV19; j_gene: TRBJ2-4
CDR3nt: TGTGCCTGGAGCCGACTAGCGGGAAACAATGAGCAGTTCTTC; CDR3aa: CAWSRLAGNNEQFF; d_gene: TRBD2; abundance: .; v_gene: TRBV30; j_gene: TRBJ2-1
CDR3nt: TGCAGCGTTCGGTGGGTAGCGGGGGTGGAGACCCAGTACTTC; CDR3aa: CSVRWVAGVETQYF; d_gene: TRBD2; abundance: .; v_gene: TRBV29-1; j_gene: TRBJ2-5
CDR3nt: TGTGCCAGCACACCGGAGGGGGGGTTGAACACTGAAGCTTTCTTT; CDR3aa: CASTPEGGLNTEAFF; d_gene: .; abundance: .; v_gene: TRBV7-9; j_gene: TRBJ1-1
CDR3nt: TGTGCCAGCAGCCCACTTGGACAGCTGAACACTGAAGCTTTCTTT; CDR3aa: CASSPLGQLNTEAFF; d_gene: .; abundance: .; v_gene: TRBV5-4; j_gene: TRBJ1-1
CDR3nt: TGTGCCAGCAGCCGGGACAGGATTAATTCACCCCTCCACTTT; CDR3aa: CASSRDRINSPLHF; d_gene: TRBD1; abundance: once; v_gene: TRBV3-1/TRBV3-2; j_gene: TRBJ1-6
CDR3nt: TGTGCCAGTAGTATAACAGGGGAGGTGGGCCAGCCCCAGCATTTT; CDR3aa: CASSITGEVGQPQHF; d_gene: TRBD1; abundance: .; v_gene: TRBV19; j_gene: TRBJ1-5
CDR3nt: TGTGCCAGCAGCTTAGGGGGACTAGCTGGCGAGCAGTTCTTC; CDR3aa: CASSLGGLAGEQFF; d_gene: TRBD2; abundance: .; v_gene: TRBV7-2; j_gene: TRBJ2-1
CDR3nt: TGTGCCAGCTCACCGCTGGCGGCATCTGGGGCCAACGTCCTGACTTTC; CDR3aa: CASSPLAASGANVLTF; d_gene: .; abundance: .; v_gene: TRBV18; j_gene: TRBJ2-6
CDR3nt: TGTGCCAGCAGCAAGGGACTAGCGGGAAAAGTGAGCACCGGGGAGCTGTTTTTT; CDR3aa: CASSKGLAGKVSTGELFF; d_gene: TRBD2; abundance: .; v_gene: TRBV5-6; j_gene: TRBJ2-2
CDR3nt: TGTGCCAGCAGCTCCAGCGGGGGACAGTCACACGGCTACACCTTC; CDR3aa: CASSSSGGQSHGYTF; d_gene: TRBD1; abundance: .; v_gene: TRBV7-3; j_gene: TRBJ1-2
CDR3nt: TGTGCCAGCAGCCGAGACATTCAAGGAAACACCATATATTTT; CDR3aa: CASSRDIQGNTIYF; d_gene: .; abundance: .; v_gene: TRBV4-2; j_gene: TRBJ1-3
CDR3nt: TGCAGTGCTAGGATGAGAGAGACCCAGTACTTC; CDR3aa: CSARMRETQYF; d_gene: .; abundance: .; v_gene: TRBV20-1; j_gene: TRBJ2-5
CDR3nt: TGTGCCAGCAGTCCAGGGATTGTAGCTTTCTTT; CDR3aa: CASSPGIVAFF; d_gene: .; abundance: .; v_gene: TRBV2; j_gene: TRBJ1-1
CDR3nt: TGTGCCAGTAGTAGGGGGGACCACTATGGCTACACCTTC; CDR3aa: CASSRGDHYGYTF; d_gene: .; abundance: .; v_gene: TRBV19; j_gene: TRBJ1-2
CDR3nt: TGTGCCAGCAGTTCCACAGCCTACAATGAGCAGTTCTTC; CDR3aa: CASSSTAYNEQFF; d_gene: .; abundance: .; v_gene: TRBV27; j_gene: TRBJ2-1
CDR3nt: TGCAGTGCCAAAACCGGGACAGGGGACTACTTC; CDR3aa: CSAKTGTGDYF; d_gene: TRBD1; abundance: .; v_gene: TRBV20-1; j_gene: TRBJ2-4
CDR3nt: TGTGCCACCAGCAGAGAGCAGGGGTCCACTGAAGCTTTCTTT; CDR3aa: CATSREQGSTEAFF; d_gene: .; abundance: .; v_gene: TRBV15; j_gene: TRBJ1-1
CDR3nt: TGTGCCAGTAGTATGCAGGGAAGCACTGAAGCTTTCTTT; CDR3aa: CASSMQGSTEAFF; d_gene: .; abundance: few; v_gene: TRBV19; j_gene: TRBJ1-1
CDR3nt: TGTGCCAGTAGTATGGACAGCCGTCGTCGGCTGTACTTC; CDR3aa: CASSMDSRRRLYF; d_gene: .; abundance: .; v_gene: TRBV19; j_gene: TRBJ2-7
CDR3nt: TGTGCCAGCCGAGAGGGGACCCAGTACTTC; CDR3aa: CASREGTQYF; d_gene: .; abundance: .; v_gene: TRBV2; j_gene: TRBJ2-5
CDR3nt: TGTGCCAGCAGCTGGGTGCGGGGGGGAACCTACGAGCAGTACTTC; CDR3aa: CASSWVRGGTYEQYF; d_gene: TRBD2; abundance: .; v_gene: TRBV7-9; j_gene: TRBJ2-7
CDR3nt: TGTGCCAGCAGCCCCCTTAGCAGTAGCACAGATACGCAGTATTTT; CDR3aa: CASSPLSSSTDTQYF; d_gene: .; abundance: .; v_gene: TRBV7-3; j_gene: TRBJ2-3
CDR3nt: TGTGCCAGCAGCCCCGGACTAGCGGAAAACAATGAGCAGTTCTTC; CDR3aa: CASSPGLAENNEQFF; d_gene: TRBD2; abundance: .; v_gene: TRBV7-8; j_gene: TRBJ2-1
CDR3nt: TGTGCCAGCATCTCCTCCGAGGACTCTGGAAACACCATATATTTT; CDR3aa: CASISSEDSGNTIYF; d_gene: .; abundance: .; v_gene: TRBV28; j_gene: TRBJ1-3
CDR3nt: TGCAGCGCGACTAGCGGGCACTCCTACGAGCAGTACTTC; CDR3aa: CSATSGHSYEQYF; d_gene: TRBD2; abundance: .; v_gene: TRBV29-1; j_gene: TRBJ2-7